This T cell receptor beta chain was identified in a study of blood T cells in healthy people across ages. CDR3 length: 14 residues. Germline loops: CDR1 MDHEN, CDR2 SYDVKM. Overall study results and limits: Age advanced and TCR beta diversity per million T cells fell, roughly linearly.

Combining a sample-barcoded 5' primer with a J-beta primer mix, a second PCR ran for roughly 7 to 12 cycles. Any given sample supplied a minimum of 3 million CDR3-containing paired-end reads. Each CDR3 protein gets one entry after TCRdb re-called the 5' RACE reads with MiXCR. The table lists 600,000 to 850,000 distinct CDR3 sequences, more than 20% of them singletons. Note on this clonotype: Its antigen is unknown. One end of the junction does not line up with germline, which may come from a read error.

These data were also filed under a second study, of T cells of mothers and their children.

The source material was blood. This sequence joins TRBV28 and TRBJ2-1, with TRBD1 as a possible D gene (6 bases). The sequence came from a boy between 10 and 17 years old in good health. The CDR3 region is CAISLGASYNGQFF. CDR3 sequence (DNA): TGTGCCATCAGTTTGGGGGCATCATACAATGGGCAGTTCTTC.